Listed below are T cell receptor beta chains from one sample, sequenced in a study of blood T cell repertoires in COVID-19. Measured with immunoSEQ multiplex PCR; TCRdb has only the in-frame clones, and not every one. The data contain tens of thousands of clones, 70% to 85% of them seen just once; the ten biggest clones take up approximately 25%. The sequencing sample was made of peripheral blood. The receptors originated from a human donor with acute or convalescent COVID-19. The donor label of this sample is uncertain. Both conserved end residues are part of each CDR3. Each record gives: J gene, D gene, clone size, V gene, CDR3 length, CDR3 protein, CDR3 DNA. A D gene is named only where the DNA matches it firmly. Part of the rows lack a size; the others show once, few, many or a class for expanded clones.

j_call: TRBJ1-2
d_call: -
clone_size: -
v_call: TRBV10-3
cdr3_length: 15
cdr3_aa: CAINNGGARNYGYTF
cdr3_nt: TGTGCCATCAATAACGGGGGGGCCAGAAACTATGGCTACACCTTC

j_call: TRBJ2-2
d_call: TRBD2
clone_size: -
v_call: TRBV28
cdr3_length: 15
cdr3_aa: CASSLGTSGTGELFF
cdr3_nt: TGTGCCAGCAGTTTGGGGACTAGCGGGACCGGGGAGCTGTTTTTT

j_call: TRBJ2-7
d_call: TRBD2
clone_size: -
v_call: TRBV9
cdr3_length: 17
cdr3_aa: CASSPKGLAGGQNEQYF
cdr3_nt: TGTGCCAGCAGCCCAAAGGGGTTAGCGGGGGGGCAAAACGAGCAGTACTTC

j_call: TRBJ2-4
d_call: -
clone_size: -
v_call: TRBV19
cdr3_length: 15
cdr3_aa: CASSIGDSAKNIQYF
cdr3_nt: TGTGCCAGTAGTATAGGGGACTCAGCCAAAAACATTCAGTACTTC

j_call: TRBJ1-6
d_call: -
clone_size: -
v_call: TRBV21-1
cdr3_length: 17
cdr3_aa: CASSKAQQGFSNSPLHF
cdr3_nt: TGTGCCAGCAGCAAAGCGCAACAGGGGTTTTCTAATTCACCCCTCCACTTT

j_call: TRBJ1-4
d_call: -
clone_size: -
v_call: TRBV9
cdr3_length: 15
cdr3_aa: CASSVGGGDSEKLFF
cdr3_nt: TGTGCCAGCAGCGTAGGAGGAGGGGATAGTGAAAAACTGTTTTTT

j_call: TRBJ1-5
d_call: -
clone_size: -
v_call: TRBV19
cdr3_length: 15
cdr3_aa: CASSIGVGGGQPQHF
cdr3_nt: TGTGCCAGTAGTATCGGTGTGGGGGGTGGTCAGCCCCAGCATTTT

j_call: TRBJ1-3
d_call: -
clone_size: -
v_call: TRBV12-3/TRBV12-4
cdr3_length: 13
cdr3_aa: CASSLGGFNTIYF
cdr3_nt: TGTGCCAGCAGTTTAGGTGGCTTTAACACCATATATTTT

j_call: TRBJ1-3
d_call: -
clone_size: -
v_call: TRBV4-3
cdr3_length: 15
cdr3_aa: CASSQSGITENTIYF
cdr3_nt: TGCGCCAGCAGCCAATCAGGGATTACCGAAAACACCATATATTTT

j_call: TRBJ2-7
d_call: -
clone_size: -
v_call: TRBV30
cdr3_length: 12
cdr3_aa: CAWRDNSYEQYF
cdr3_nt: TGTGCCTGGAGGGACAACTCCTACGAGCAGTACTTC

j_call: TRBJ2-5
d_call: TRBD1
clone_size: -
v_call: TRBV10-3
cdr3_length: 12
cdr3_aa: CATKGQQETQYF
cdr3_nt: TGTGCCACCAAGGGACAGCAAGAGACCCAGTACTTC

j_call: TRBJ2-7
d_call: TRBD2
clone_size: -
v_call: TRBV3-1/TRBV3-2
cdr3_length: 17
cdr3_aa: CASSQMLAGVRPYEQYF
cdr3_nt: TGTGCCAGCAGCCAGATGTTAGCGGGAGTCCGCCCCTACGAGCAGTACTTC

j_call: TRBJ1-1
d_call: TRBD1
clone_size: few
v_call: TRBV16
cdr3_length: 15
cdr3_aa: CASSQSPQGAVEAFF
cdr3_nt: TGTGCCAGCAGCCAATCCCCACAGGGGGCCGTTGAAGCTTTCTTT

j_call: TRBJ2-1
d_call: -
clone_size: -
v_call: TRBV19
cdr3_length: 15
cdr3_aa: CASSTKAGGLNEQFF
cdr3_nt: TGTGCCAGTAGTACAAAAGCGGGCGGCCTCAATGAGCAGTTCTTC

j_call: TRBJ2-5
d_call: -
clone_size: -
v_call: TRBV12-5
cdr3_length: 11
cdr3_aa: CASGFYETQYF
cdr3_nt: TGTGCTAGTGGTTTTTATGAGACCCAGTACTTC

j_call: TRBJ2-1
d_call: TRBD2
clone_size: -
v_call: TRBV5-1
cdr3_length: 13
cdr3_aa: CASSETSGSEQFF
cdr3_nt: TGCGCCAGCAGCGAGACTAGCGGTAGTGAGCAGTTCTTC

j_call: TRBJ2-7
d_call: TRBD2
clone_size: -
v_call: TRBV5-1
cdr3_length: 14
cdr3_aa: CASSRLAGENEQYF
cdr3_nt: TGCGCCAGCAGCCGCCTAGCGGGAGAGAACGAGCAGTACTTC

j_call: TRBJ1-1
d_call: TRBD1
clone_size: -
v_call: TRBV19
cdr3_length: 14
cdr3_aa: CASSPRDRNTEAFF
cdr3_nt: TGTGCCAGTAGTCCCCGGGACAGGAACACTGAAGCTTTCTTT

j_call: TRBJ1-2
d_call: TRBD1
clone_size: -
v_call: TRBV4-1
cdr3_length: 15
cdr3_aa: CASSQSGQGAYGYTF
cdr3_nt: TGCGCCAGCAGCCAAAGTGGACAGGGGGCATATGGCTACACCTTC

j_call: TRBJ2-7
d_call: -
clone_size: -
v_call: TRBV7-2
cdr3_length: 12
cdr3_aa: CASSLYPSEQYF
cdr3_nt: TGTGCCAGCAGCTTATACCCCAGCGAGCAGTACTTC

j_call: TRBJ2-5
d_call: -
clone_size: -
v_call: TRBV5-1
cdr3_length: 11
cdr3_aa: CASRGLGTQYF
cdr3_nt: TGCGCCAGCCGGGGGTTGGGGACCCAGTACTTC

j_call: TRBJ1-2
d_call: -
clone_size: few
v_call: TRBV9
cdr3_length: 13
cdr3_aa: CASSVGQGLGYTF
cdr3_nt: TGTGCCAGCAGCGTAGGCCAGGGGCTTGGCTACACCTTC

j_call: TRBJ1-3
d_call: -
clone_size: -
v_call: TRBV5-1
cdr3_length: 14
cdr3_aa: CASSEGSSGNTIYF
cdr3_nt: TGCGCCAGCAGCGAGGGATCCTCTGGAAACACCATATATTTT

j_call: TRBJ2-7
d_call: -
clone_size: -
v_call: TRBV6-5
cdr3_length: 11
cdr3_aa: CASQQGFEQYF
cdr3_nt: TGTGCCAGCCAACAGGGATTCGAGCAGTACTTC

j_call: TRBJ1-3
d_call: TRBD1
clone_size: -
v_call: TRBV5-6
cdr3_length: 18
cdr3_aa: CASSLNPLGQGYGNTIYF
cdr3_nt: TGTGCCAGCAGCTTGAACCCTCTGGGACAGGGCTATGGAAACACCATATATTTT

j_call: TRBJ1-6
d_call: -
clone_size: -
v_call: TRBV5-5
cdr3_length: 15
cdr3_aa: CASSLAGTLNSPLHF
cdr3_nt: TGTGCCAGCAGCTTGGCAGGTACATTGAATTCACCCCTCCACTTT

j_call: TRBJ2-6
d_call: -
clone_size: -
v_call: TRBV19
cdr3_length: 17
cdr3_aa: CASTVSLFSSGANVLTF
cdr3_nt: TGTGCCAGTACTGTCAGTTTATTTTCCTCTGGGGCCAACGTCCTGACTTTC

j_call: TRBJ1-2
d_call: -
clone_size: -
v_call: TRBV7-9
cdr3_length: 14
cdr3_aa: CASSLVSGLDGYTF
cdr3_nt: TGTGCCAGCAGCTTAGTATCCGGACTCGACGGCTACACCTTC

j_call: TRBJ1-5
d_call: TRBD1
clone_size: -
v_call: TRBV7-2
cdr3_length: 15
cdr3_aa: CASSPGTGGNQPQHF
cdr3_nt: TGTGCCAGCAGCCCAGGGACAGGGGGCAATCAGCCCCAGCATTTT

j_call: TRBJ1-2
d_call: -
clone_size: -
v_call: TRBV5-6
cdr3_length: 11
cdr3_aa: CASSLGQGYTF
cdr3_nt: TGTGCCAGCAGCTTGGGACAGGGCTACACCTTC

j_call: TRBJ1-1
d_call: TRBD1
clone_size: -
v_call: TRBV7-2
cdr3_length: 13
cdr3_aa: CASSSQTGAEAFF
cdr3_nt: TGTGCCAGCAGCTCACAGACAGGGGCTGAAGCTTTCTTT

j_call: TRBJ2-5
d_call: -
clone_size: -
v_call: TRBV20-1
cdr3_length: 17
cdr3_aa: CSASHRGWGRLEETQYF
cdr3_nt: TGCAGTGCTAGTCATCGGGGATGGGGGCGATTGGAGGAGACCCAGTACTTC

j_call: TRBJ2-2
d_call: TRBD2
clone_size: -
v_call: TRBV6-2/TRBV6-3
cdr3_length: 15
cdr3_aa: CASTPGGAETGELFF
cdr3_nt: TGTGCCAGCACCCCCGGGGGGGCGGAGACCGGGGAGCTGTTTTTT

j_call: TRBJ2-1
d_call: -
clone_size: -
v_call: TRBV5-1
cdr3_length: 15
cdr3_aa: CASSLLEGAPNEQFF
cdr3_nt: TGCGCCAGCAGCTTGCTGGAGGGGGCACCGAATGAGCAGTTCTTC

j_call: TRBJ2-2
d_call: TRBD2
clone_size: -
v_call: TRBV5-1
cdr3_length: 16
cdr3_aa: CASSLSGSRNTGELFF
cdr3_nt: TGCGCCAGCAGCCTTAGCGGGAGTAGAAACACCGGGGAGCTGTTTTTT

j_call: TRBJ2-1
d_call: TRBD2
clone_size: -
v_call: TRBV9
cdr3_length: 17
cdr3_aa: CASSVDPTSGMKNEQFF
cdr3_nt: TGTGCCAGCAGCGTCGACCCGACTAGCGGGATGAAAAATGAGCAGTTCTTC

j_call: TRBJ1-1
d_call: -
clone_size: -
v_call: TRBV7-3
cdr3_length: 14
cdr3_aa: CASSSAVGGNEAFF
cdr3_nt: TGTGCCAGCAGCTCCGCCGTGGGGGGAAATGAAGCTTTCTTT

j_call: TRBJ2-3
d_call: -
clone_size: -
v_call: TRBV21-1
cdr3_length: 17
cdr3_aa: CASSKDLLPGDTDTQYF
cdr3_nt: TGTGCCAGCAGCAAAGATTTGTTGCCCGGGGACACAGATACGCAGTATTTT

j_call: TRBJ2-1
d_call: TRBD2
clone_size: -
v_call: TRBV5-1
cdr3_length: 15
cdr3_aa: CASSLQLAGQNEQFF
cdr3_nt: TGCGCCAGCAGCTTGCAACTAGCGGGACAGAATGAGCAGTTCTTC

j_call: TRBJ2-3
d_call: TRBD1
clone_size: -
v_call: TRBV9
cdr3_length: 15
cdr3_aa: CASSVNQGEIDTQYF
cdr3_nt: TGTGCCAGCAGCGTAAACCAGGGGGAAATAGATACGCAGTATTTT

j_call: TRBJ1-6
d_call: -
clone_size: -
v_call: TRBV6-1
cdr3_length: 16
cdr3_aa: CASSEWGTPYNSPLHF
cdr3_nt: TGTGCCAGCAGTGAATGGGGGACACCGTATAATTCACCCCTCCACTTT

j_call: TRBJ2-7
d_call: -
clone_size: -
v_call: TRBV28
cdr3_length: 15
cdr3_aa: CASSPPGTPTYEQYF
cdr3_nt: TGTGCCAGCAGCCCCCCCGGGACTCCTACCTACGAGCAGTACTTC

j_call: TRBJ1-6
d_call: -
clone_size: -
v_call: TRBV27
cdr3_length: 15
cdr3_aa: CASSLGLWGNSPLHF
cdr3_nt: TGTGCCAGCAGTTTAGGGTTGTGGGGCAATTCACCCCTCCACTTT

j_call: TRBJ2-2
d_call: TRBD2
clone_size: -
v_call: TRBV28
cdr3_length: 16
cdr3_aa: CASSFRASGSFGELFF
cdr3_nt: TGTGCCAGCAGTTTTCGGGCTAGCGGGAGTTTCGGGGAGCTGTTTTTT

j_call: TRBJ2-3
d_call: -
clone_size: -
v_call: TRBV30
cdr3_length: 14
cdr3_aa: CAWTLTGTTDTQYF
cdr3_nt: TGTGCCTGGACCCTAACAGGGACCACAGATACGCAGTATTTT